The rows below give T cell receptor beta chains drawn from one sample of a study of shared clonotypes between healthy human individuals. Some clones are missing from TCRdb's copy, which holds only in-frame ones; the method was immunoSEQ multiplex PCR. The sample shows about 1.5 million clones, nearly 99% of them seen only once. The sequencing sample was made of naive CD4+ T cells sorted from blood. The receptors were gathered from a man younger than 40 in good health. The CDR3 runs from the conserved cysteine through the conserved F or W. A D gene is named only where the DNA matches it firmly.

TRBD1	TRBJ1-5	TRBV7-9	CASSSQPGQGPNQPQHF	TGTGCCAGCAGCTCCCAACCGGGACAGGGACCCAATCAGCCCCAGCATTTT
TRBD1	TRBJ2-4	TRBV11-3	CASSRDRGSNIQYF	TGTGCCAGCAGCCGGGACAGGGGTAGCAACATTCAGTACTTC
.	TRBJ2-1	TRBV5-5	CASSLRPRGYNEQFF	TGTGCCAGCAGTTTAAGGCCCCGGGGGTACAATGAGCAGTTCTTC
.	TRBJ2-3	TRBV9	CASSPSGLDTQYF	TGTGCCAGCAGCCCCTCTGGTCTGGATACGCAGTATTTT
.	TRBJ2-3	TRBV5-1	CASSASSSTDTQYF	TGCGCCAGCAGCGCGTCTTCTAGCACAGATACGCAGTATTTT
TRBD1	TRBJ2-1	TRBV11-2	CASSWDRASSYNEQFF	TGTGCCAGCAGCTGGGACAGGGCTAGCTCCTACAATGAGCAGTTCTTC
.	TRBJ1-1	TRBV7-6	CASRPTTGSNTEAFF	TGTGCCAGCAGGCCTACTACAGGGTCGAACACTGAAGCTTTCTTT
.	TRBJ1-5	TRBV19	CASSQGNPGNQPQHF	TGTGCCAGTAGCCAGGGAAACCCGGGTAATCAGCCCCAGCATTTT
TRBD2	TRBJ2-7	TRBV5-1	CASSSGLADVLSYEQYF	TGCGCCAGCAGCTCGGGACTAGCGGACGTGCTCTCCTACGAGCAGTACTTC
TRBD1	TRBJ2-2	TRBV19	CASTPSGQGMANTGELFF	TGTGCCAGTACTCCCTCAGGACAGGGAATGGCGAACACCGGGGAGCTGTTTTTT
.	TRBJ1-5	TRBV21-1	CASNSKSRTGPNQPQHF	TGTGCCAGCAACAGCAAATCAAGGACAGGCCCTAATCAGCCCCAGCATTTT
.	TRBJ2-2	TRBV19	CASSISAGASGELFF	TGTGCCAGTAGTATATCGGCAGGGGCTAGCGGGGAGCTGTTTTTT